The next 11 T cell receptor beta chains were all read from a single sample in a study of blood T cell repertoires in COVID-19. Assay used: immunoSEQ multiplex PCR; TCRdb lists only in-frame clones, some missing. Here the sample spans 200,000 to 300,000 clones, approximately 82% being singletons. Material for sequencing was peripheral blood. These receptors were collected from a man between 35 and 55 years old who had recovered from COVID-19.

In this sample, this clone turned up once. The genes are TRBV19 and TRBJ2-7; a weak D match, TRBD1 (6 bases). Deletions cut 6 bases from V and 5 bases from J, with 14 bases between. Germline V gives CDR1 LNHDA, CDR2 SQIVND (reference sequence). The CDR3 runs 13 residues. CDR3 sequence: CASRKQGLDEQYF. The CDR3 DNA reads as TGTGCCAGTAGGAAACAGGGTCTAGACGAGCAGTACTTC. Full variable domain (remainder filled in from reference TRBV19 and TRBJ2-7): DGGITQSPKYLFRKEGQNVTLSCEQNLNHDAMYWYRQDPGQGLRLIYYSQIVNDFQKGDIAEGYSVSREKKESFPLTVTSAQKNPTAFYLCASRKQGLDEQYFGPGTRLTVT.

The CDR3 sequence is CAWSVLQGNYGYTF. Written as DNA, the CDR3 is TGTGCCTGGAGTGTACTACAGGGTAACTATGGCTACACCTTC. The chain couples TRBV30 to TRBJ1-2; D may be TRBD1 (6 bases). The CDR3 has 14 amino acids. Germline CDR1 is GTSNPN and CDR2 is SVGIG (reference sequence). The V end was cut by 0 bases, the J end by 1 base, with 9 bases between. Full variable domain (remainder filled in from reference TRBV30 and TRBJ1-2): SQTIHQWPATLVQPVGSPLSLECTVEGTSNPNLYWYRQAAGRGLQLLFYSVGIGQISSEVPQNLSASRPQDRQFILSSKKLLLSDSGFYLCAWSVLQGNYGYTFGSGTRLTVV.

The chain combines TRBV6-5 with TRBJ2-2; no reliable D call. This CDR3 is built from 15 residues. Between the trimmed V and J ends, which lost 2 bases and 4 bases, there was a span of 11 bases. CDR1 and CDR2 (germline): MNHEY, SVGAGI. CDR3 sequence reads: CASSYARVGTGELFF. CDR3 bases: TGTGCCAGCAGTTACGCGCGTGTCGGCACCGGGGAGCTGTTTTTT.

This rearrangement joins TRBV27 to TRBJ2-7; the D is unclear. The V and J ends lost 6 bases and 0 bases respectively, with 15 bases between them. This CDR3 region has 15 residues. CDR1 is MNHEY, CDR2 SMNVEV, per germline (reference sequence). The CDR3 region is CASSTSTYSSYEQYF. The CDR3 region has the DNA TGTGCCAGCAGCACCAGTACTTACAGCTCCTACGAGCAGTACTTC.

This clone was picked up a small number of times. The sample holds other DNA sequences that translate to the same CDR3. This sequence joins TRBV5-6 and TRBJ1-1; D is unresolved. Germline V lookup: CDR1 SGHDT, CDR2 YYEEEE. The CDR3 is made up of 13 amino acids. The V and J ends lost 5 bases and 0 bases respectively, with 8 bases between them. The CDR3 region has the DNA TGTGCCAGCAGTTTCGGGATGAACACTGAAGCTTTCTTT. Its translation: CASSFGMNTEAFF.

V gene TRBV6-5 combines with J gene TRBJ1-5; weak D call: TRBD1 (5 bases). Trimming took 11 bases from V and 10 from J, leaving 21 bases between them. Germline V gene lookup returns CDR1 MNHEY and CDR2 SVGAGI. The CDR3 is made up of 13 amino acids. CDR3: CAGTQGWGEPQHF. DNA of the CDR3: TGTGCCGGGACCCAGGGTTGGGGGGAACCCCAGCATTTT.

This clone was observed a handful of times. V gene TRBV5-1 combines with J gene TRBJ2-6; TRBD1 matches 7 bases. V was pared by 0 bases and J by 8 bases, with 2 bases of the junction left unmatched. Germline V gives CDR1 SGHRS, CDR2 YFSETQ. The CDR3 runs to 14 residues. The CDR3 DNA sequence: TGCGCCAGCAGCTTGGGACAGGGAACCAACGTCCTGACTTTC. This codes for CASSLGQGTNVLTF. Combining the CDR3 with reference TRBV5-1 and TRBJ2-6 gives the whole variable domain KAGVTQTPRYLIKTRGQQVTLSCSPISGHRSVSWYQQTPGQGLQFLFEYFSETQRNKGNFPGRFSGRQFSNSRSEMNVSTLELGDSALYLCASSLGQGTNVLTFGAGSRLTVL.

The chain joins TRBV11-2 to TRBJ1-3, with D perhaps matching TRBD1 (6 bases). This CDR3 has 14 residues. The germline gives CDR1 SGHAT, CDR2 FQNNGV. The ends were cut back, 5 bases at V and 2 bases at J, with 10 bases in the middle. The CDR3 spells CASSRTDTGNTIYF. Written as DNA, the CDR3 is TGTGCCAGCAGCCGGACAGACACTGGAAACACCATATATTTT. Variable domain in full (rest from reference TRBV11-2 and TRBJ1-3): EAGVAQSPRYKIIEKRQSVAFWCNPISGHATLYWYQQILGQGPKLLIQFQNNGVVDDSQLPKDRFSAERLKGVDSTLKIQPAKLEDSAVYLCASSRTDTGNTIYFGEGSWLTVV.

The chain is built from TRBV7-9 and TRBJ1-3, with 7 bases identical to TRBD1. The CDR3 extends over 14 amino acids. J was trimmed by 3 bases and V by 2 bases; bases with no gene match: 1. CDR1 and CDR2 from the germline V gene are SEHNR and FQNEAQ (reference sequence). DNA for the CDR3: TGTGCCAGCAGCTTAAGGGACAGTGGAAACACCATATATTTT. It codes for CASSLRDSGNTIYF.

The V and J genes are TRBV5-4 and TRBJ1-1; D gene ambiguous. Germline lookup yields CDR1 SGHNT and CDR2 YYREEE (reference sequence). CDR3 length: 14 amino acids. The ends were cut back, 0 bases at V and 1 base at J, with 7 bases in the middle. CDR3 protein: CASSLGHTNTEAFF. DNA of the CDR3: TGTGCCAGCAGCTTGGGACACACGAACACTGAAGCTTTCTTT. The whole variable domain, filled in from reference TRBV5-4 and TRBJ1-1, reads ETGVTQSPTHLIKTRGQQVTLRCSSQSGHNTVSWYQQALGQGPQFIFQYYREEENGRGNFPPRFSGLQFPNYSSELNVNALELDDSALYLCASSLGHTNTEAFFGQGTRLTVV.

The rearrangement links TRBV5-8 to TRBJ1-5; 12 bases map to TRBD1. This CDR3 contains 17 residues. Germline CDR1 SGHTS, CDR2 YDEGEE. The trim removed 2 bases at V and 1 base at J, leaving 4 bases unmatched. CDR3 sequence reads: CASSLGTGGRSNQPQHF. The DNA of the CDR3 is TGTGCCAGCAGCTTAGGGACAGGGGGCCGAAGCAATCAGCCCCAGCATTTT.